This TCR beta chain was found in a study of cytomegalovirus exposure and HLA in healthy donors. Study results and caveats: Likely technical artifact: a cluster of highly shared sequence variants. Investigators reported about 160 TCR beta chains as tied to cytomegalovirus.

Researchers ran the PCR with 60 Vbeta and 13 Jbeta primers. Some clones are missing from TCRdb's copy, which holds only in-frame ones; the method was immunoSEQ multiplex PCR. The data contain about 110,000 clones, roughly 71% of them singletons. This clone occurred a few times. As yet, its antigen is unknown. CDR3 length equals 13 residues. V was clipped by 6 bases and J by 8 bases, with 16 bases between them. The germline CDR1 and CDR2 sequences are MNHNS and SASEGT. This clonotype was obtained from a man between 18 and 29 years old in good health and CMV-seropositive. The rearrangement links TRBV6-1 to TRBJ1-2, with TRBD1 as a possible D gene (5 bases). Sequencing was carried out using PBMCs. CDR3 region: CASRGQGPRGYTF. In DNA, the CDR3 is TGTGCCAGCAGGGGCCAGGGTCCCCGGGGCTACACCTTC.